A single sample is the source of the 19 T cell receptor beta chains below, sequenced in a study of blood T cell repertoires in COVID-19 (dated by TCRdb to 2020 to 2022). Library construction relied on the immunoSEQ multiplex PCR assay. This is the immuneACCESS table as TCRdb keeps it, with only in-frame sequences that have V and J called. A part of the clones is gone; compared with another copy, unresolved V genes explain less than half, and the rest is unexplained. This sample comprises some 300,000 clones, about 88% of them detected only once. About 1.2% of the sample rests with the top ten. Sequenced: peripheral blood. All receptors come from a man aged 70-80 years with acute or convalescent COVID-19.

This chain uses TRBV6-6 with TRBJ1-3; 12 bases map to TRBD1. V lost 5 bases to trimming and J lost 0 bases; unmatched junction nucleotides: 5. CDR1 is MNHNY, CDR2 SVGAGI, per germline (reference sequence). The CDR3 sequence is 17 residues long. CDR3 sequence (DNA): TGTGCCAGCAGTCCCGGGACAGGGGGCGGCTCTGGAAACACCATATATTTT. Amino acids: CASSPGTGGGSGNTIYF.

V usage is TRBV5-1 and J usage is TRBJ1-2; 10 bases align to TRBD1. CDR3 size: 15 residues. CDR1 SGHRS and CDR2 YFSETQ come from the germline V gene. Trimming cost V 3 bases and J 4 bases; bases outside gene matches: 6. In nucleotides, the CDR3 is TGCGCCAGCAGCTCAGGACAGGGGGGAACCTATGGCTACACCTTC. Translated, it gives CASSSGQGGTYGYTF.

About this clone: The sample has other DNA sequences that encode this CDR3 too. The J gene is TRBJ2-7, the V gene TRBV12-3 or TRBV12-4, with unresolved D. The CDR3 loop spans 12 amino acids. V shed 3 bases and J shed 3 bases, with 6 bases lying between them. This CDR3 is CASSFGGYEQYF. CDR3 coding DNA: TGTGCCAGCAGTTTTGGCGGCTACGAGCAGTACTTC.

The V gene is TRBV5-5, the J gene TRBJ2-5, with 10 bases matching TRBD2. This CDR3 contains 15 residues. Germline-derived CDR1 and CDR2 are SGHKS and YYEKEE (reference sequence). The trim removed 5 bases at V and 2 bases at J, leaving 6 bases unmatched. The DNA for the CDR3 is TGTGCCAGCAGTCCTAGCGGGGGAAGGCAAGAGACCCAGTACTTC. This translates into CASSPSGGRQETQYF.

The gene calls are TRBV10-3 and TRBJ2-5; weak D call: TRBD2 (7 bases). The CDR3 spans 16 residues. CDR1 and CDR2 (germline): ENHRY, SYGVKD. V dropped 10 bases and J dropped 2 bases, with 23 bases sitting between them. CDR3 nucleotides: TGTGCCACACGGGGAGGGTGGGGAGGGACACAAGAGACCCAGTACTTC. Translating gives CATRGGWGGTQETQYF.

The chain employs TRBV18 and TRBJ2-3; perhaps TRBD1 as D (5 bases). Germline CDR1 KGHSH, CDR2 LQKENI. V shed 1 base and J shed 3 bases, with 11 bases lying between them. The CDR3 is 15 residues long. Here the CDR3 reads CASSPLEGVTDTQYF. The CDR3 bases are TGTGCCAGCTCACCACTAGAAGGGGTGACAGATACGCAGTATTTT.

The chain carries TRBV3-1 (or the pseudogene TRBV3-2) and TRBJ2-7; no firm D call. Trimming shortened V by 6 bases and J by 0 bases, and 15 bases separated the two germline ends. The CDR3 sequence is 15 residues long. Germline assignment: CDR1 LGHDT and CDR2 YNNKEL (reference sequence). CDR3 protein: CASSLRGSSSYEQYF. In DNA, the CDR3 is TGTGCCAGCAGTTTGAGAGGCTCGAGCTCCTACGAGCAGTACTTC.

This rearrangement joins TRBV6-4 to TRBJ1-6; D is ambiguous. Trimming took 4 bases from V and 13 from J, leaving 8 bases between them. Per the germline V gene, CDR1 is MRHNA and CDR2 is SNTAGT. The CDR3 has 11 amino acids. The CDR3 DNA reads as TGTGCCAGCAGTGTATCTTCCCCCCTCCACTTT. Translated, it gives CASSVSSPLHF.

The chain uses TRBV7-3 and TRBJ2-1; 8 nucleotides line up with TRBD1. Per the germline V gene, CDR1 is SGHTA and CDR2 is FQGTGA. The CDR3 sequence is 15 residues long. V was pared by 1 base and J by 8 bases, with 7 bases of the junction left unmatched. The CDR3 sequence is CASSLRTGPIYEQFF. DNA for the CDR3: TGTGCCAGCAGCTTAAGGACAGGGCCAATCTATGAGCAGTTCTTC.

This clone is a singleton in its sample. The CDR3 DNA follows: TGTGCCAGCAGCGTAAGGCTAGCGGGAGACAATGAGCAGTTCTTC. As protein: CASSVRLAGDNEQFF. The V gene is TRBV9, the J gene TRBJ2-1; 10 nucleotides agree with TRBD2. After removal of 1 base from V and 5 bases from J, the junction contained 3 bases not matched to a gene. This CDR3 contains 15 residues. Germline V gene sequence: CDR1 SGDLS, CDR2 YYNGEE.

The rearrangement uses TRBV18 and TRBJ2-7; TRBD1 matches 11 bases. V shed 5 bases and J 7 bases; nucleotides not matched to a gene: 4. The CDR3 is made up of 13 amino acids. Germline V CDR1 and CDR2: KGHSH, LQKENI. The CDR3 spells CASSSRDRGEQYF. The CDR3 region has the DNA TGTGCCAGCTCATCGAGGGACAGGGGGGAGCAGTACTTC.

CDR3 sequence reads: CASSVLRGNEQFF. The DNA for the CDR3 is TGTGCCAGTAGTGTCCTAAGGGGTAATGAGCAGTTCTTC. The rearrangement joins TRBV19 to TRBJ2-1; D is possibly TRBD1 (5 bases). The V end was cut by 5 bases, the J end by 7 bases, with 12 bases between. This CDR3 has 13 residues. The germline CDR1 and CDR2 sequences are LNHDA and SQIVND (reference sequence).

This CDR3 is CASSPEAGEPTYGYTF. The CDR3 coding sequence is TGTGCCAGCAGCCCAGAGGCAGGGGAGCCGACCTATGGCTACACCTTC. The V gene is TRBV3-1 (or the pseudogene TRBV3-2), the J gene TRBJ1-2; D is possibly TRBD1 (6 bases). Germline CDR1 LGHDT, CDR2 YNNKEL (reference sequence). The V end was cut by 4 bases, the J end by 4 bases, with 19 bases between. The CDR3 sequence is 16 residues long.

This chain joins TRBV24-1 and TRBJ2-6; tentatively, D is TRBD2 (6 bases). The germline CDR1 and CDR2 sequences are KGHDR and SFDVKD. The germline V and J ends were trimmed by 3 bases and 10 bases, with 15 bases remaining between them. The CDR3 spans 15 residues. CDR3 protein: CATSDMWGDPNVLTF. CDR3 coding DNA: TGTGCCACCAGTGATATGTGGGGGGATCCTAACGTCCTGACTTTC.

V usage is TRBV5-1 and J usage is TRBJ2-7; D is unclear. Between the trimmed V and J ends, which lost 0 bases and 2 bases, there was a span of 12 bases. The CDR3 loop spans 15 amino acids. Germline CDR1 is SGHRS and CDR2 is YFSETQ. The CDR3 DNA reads TGCGCCAGCAGCTTGGGAGACAATAGAGCCTACGAGCAGTACTTC. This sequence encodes CASSLGDNRAYEQYF.

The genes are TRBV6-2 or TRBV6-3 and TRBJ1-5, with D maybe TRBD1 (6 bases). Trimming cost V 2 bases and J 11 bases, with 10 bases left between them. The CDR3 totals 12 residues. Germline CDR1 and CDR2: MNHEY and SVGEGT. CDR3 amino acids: CASSYRRQAQHF. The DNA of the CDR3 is TGTGCCAGCAGTTACCGTCGACAGGCCCAGCATTTT.

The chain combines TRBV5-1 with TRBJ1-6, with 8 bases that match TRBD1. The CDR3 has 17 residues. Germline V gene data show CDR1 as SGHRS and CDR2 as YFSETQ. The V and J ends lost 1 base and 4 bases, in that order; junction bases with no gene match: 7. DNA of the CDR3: TGCGCCAGCAGCTTGTCGACCGGACAGGGTTATAATTCACCCCTCCACTTT. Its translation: CASSLSTGQGYNSPLHF.

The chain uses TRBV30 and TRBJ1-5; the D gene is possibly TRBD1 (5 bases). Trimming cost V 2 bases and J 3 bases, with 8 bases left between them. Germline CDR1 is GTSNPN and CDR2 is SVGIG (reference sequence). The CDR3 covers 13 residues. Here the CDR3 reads CAWSQGYNQPQHF. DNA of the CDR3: TGTGCCTGGAGTCAGGGATACAATCAGCCCCAGCATTTT.

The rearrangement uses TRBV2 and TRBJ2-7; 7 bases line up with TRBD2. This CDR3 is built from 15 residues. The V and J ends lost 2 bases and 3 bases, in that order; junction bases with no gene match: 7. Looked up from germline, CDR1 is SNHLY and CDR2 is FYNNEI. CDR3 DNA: TGTGCCAGCAGTGAAAAGGGGCGGGGGAGCTACGAGCAGTACTTC. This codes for CASSEKGRGSYEQYF.